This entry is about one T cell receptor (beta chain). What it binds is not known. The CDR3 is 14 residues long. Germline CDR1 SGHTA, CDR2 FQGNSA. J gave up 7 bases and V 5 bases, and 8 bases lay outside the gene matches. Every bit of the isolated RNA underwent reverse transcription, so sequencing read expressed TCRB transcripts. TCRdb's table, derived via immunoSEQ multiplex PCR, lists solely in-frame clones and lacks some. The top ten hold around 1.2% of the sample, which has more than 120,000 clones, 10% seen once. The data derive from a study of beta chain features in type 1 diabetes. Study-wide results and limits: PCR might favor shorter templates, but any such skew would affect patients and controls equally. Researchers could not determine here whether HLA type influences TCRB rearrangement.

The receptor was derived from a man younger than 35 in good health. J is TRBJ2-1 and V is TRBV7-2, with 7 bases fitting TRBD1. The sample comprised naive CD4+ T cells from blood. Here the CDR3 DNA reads TGTGCCAGCAGCCCTCGACAGGGTCTAAATGAGCAGTTCTTC. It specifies CASSPRQGLNEQFF.